One sample yielded the 9 T cell receptor beta chains listed below, sequenced in a study of T cell repertoires in cytomegalovirus infection. These TCRs are of unknown antigen specificity. TCRdb re-called the reads through MiXCR, storing one row per CDR3 protein. The repertoire holds under 70,000 distinct CDR3 sequences, with roughly a third as singletons. Sequenced material: PBMCs, sequenced either directly or after in vitro stimulation (not recorded which). The receptors were gathered from a human donor in good health (CMV status not recorded). Some clones in this sample may be carry-over from other donors' samples.

The chain links TRBV20-1 to TRBJ1-5, with D unresolved. V was cut by 0 bases and J by 2 bases, with 8 bases left in between. Per the germline V gene, CDR1 is DFQATT and CDR2 is SNEGSKA (reference sequence). This CDR3 spans 14 amino acids. DNA for the CDR3: TGCAGTGCTAGAGAGGGGAATGGCAATCAGCCCCAGCATTTT. This sequence encodes CSAREGNGNQPQHF.

The chain joins TRBV19 to TRBJ1-5, with 9 bases fitting TRBD1. J lost 2 bases, V lost 6 bases, and 2 bases had no gene match. Germline V gene lookup returns CDR1 LNHDA and CDR2 SQIVND (reference sequence). The CDR3 covers 14 residues. The CDR3 region is CASSGDRGNQPQHF. CDR3 in DNA: TGTGCCAGTAGCGGGGACAGGGGCAATCAGCCCCAGCATTTT.

The chain recombines TRBV6-2 or TRBV6-3 with TRBJ1-3; D is undetermined. This CDR3 spans 15 amino acids. The V and J ends lost 7 bases and 1 base respectively, with 14 bases between them. Looked up from germline, CDR1 is MNHEY and CDR2 is SVGEGT. CDR3 residues: CASKSGGTSGNTIYF. Here the CDR3 DNA reads TGTGCCAGCAAGTCTGGTGGAACTTCTGGAAACACCATATATTTT.

This clonotype was detected many times. The junction and the germline gene differ at one end; a read error may be behind it. This chain joins TRBV7-2 and TRBJ2-3, with TRBD1 as a possible D gene (5 bases). This CDR3 comprises 13 residues. In germline, CDR1 is SGHTA, CDR2 FQGNSA. The CDR3 sequence is CAGSLRGTDTQYF. The CDR3 coding sequence is TGTGCCGGCAGCTTAAGGGGAACAGATACGCAGTATTTT.

This clonotype was recorded many times. The chain carries TRBV19 and TRBJ1-5; D remains unclear. The CDR3 runs to 12 residues. Germline V CDR1 and CDR2: LNHDA, SQIVND (reference sequence). Between the trimmed V and J ends, which lost 10 bases and 7 bases, there was a span of 14 bases. The CDR3 loop reads CATNGLDQPQHF. In DNA, the CDR3 is TGTGCCACAAACGGTCTAGACCAGCCCCAGCATTTT.

This clonotype has just one count. V is TRBV24-1 and J is TRBJ2-3, with 8 bases fitting TRBD2. The CDR3 runs to 16 residues. From germline, CDR1 is KGHDR and CDR2 SFDVKD. Trimming took 2 bases from V and 2 from J; bases not matched to a gene: 5. The CDR3: CATSDSGRGATDTQYF. The CDR3 DNA sequence: TGTGCCACCAGTGATTCCGGGAGGGGGGCCACAGATACGCAGTATTTT.

J is TRBJ1-2 and V is TRBV12-3 or TRBV12-4, with a possible D match to TRBD1 (5 bases). The CDR3 length is 15 residues. V dropped 5 bases and J dropped 3 bases, with 16 bases sitting between them. The CDR3, as DNA: TGTGCCAGCAGTCCCACCGCGGGGCCATACTATGGCTACACCTTC. Amino acids: CASSPTAGPYYGYTF.

The V gene is TRBV20-1, the J gene TRBJ2-7, with 7 bases identical to TRBD1. CDR3 length: 12 amino acids. Per the germline V gene, CDR1 is DFQATT and CDR2 is SNEGSKA (reference sequence). V lost 8 bases and J lost 0; bases outside the gene matches: 4. As DNA, the CDR3 is TGCAGTTGTTCAGGGGGCTCCTACGAGCAGTACTTC. Translated: CSCSGGSYEQYF.

The rearrangement uses TRBV5-6 and TRBJ2-1; D call uncertain. The V end lost 1 base, the J end lost 2 bases, and 7 bases lay between the germline ends. Germline CDR1 reads SGHDT; CDR2 reads YYEEEE. This CDR3 region has 14 residues. CDR3 amino acids: CASSLTYAYNEQFF. CDR3 in DNA: TGTGCCAGCAGCTTGACTTATGCCTACAATGAGCAGTTCTTC.